The rows below give T cell receptor beta chains drawn from one sample of a study of shared clonotypes between healthy human individuals. The protocol was immunoSEQ multiplex PCR, while the TCRdb copy is restricted to in-frame clones and leaves out a portion. The sample contains fewer than 1.8 million clones, approximately 98.5% of which appear only once. The sequencing input was naive CD4+ T cells sorted from blood. The receptors were gathered from a man aged 25-45 years in good health. Both conserved end residues are part of each CDR3. D genes are given only for firm matches. Size is omitted from some rows. Given values are once, few, many or a class for expanded clones.

clone size: once
V gene: TRBV7-9
D gene: TRBD2
J gene: TRBJ2-7
CDR3 protein: CASSPRGSGAGGPYEQYF
CDR3 DNA: TGTGCCAGCAGCCCCCGAGGATCGGGAGCGGGAGGCCCCTACGAGCAGTACTTC

clone size: .
V gene: TRBV11-1
D gene: .
J gene: TRBJ2-7
CDR3 protein: CASSFYTGDYEQYF
CDR3 DNA: TGTGCCAGCAGCTTTTATACAGGTGACTACGAGCAGTACTTC

clone size: .
V gene: TRBV25-1
D gene: .
J gene: TRBJ1-1
CDR3 protein: CASRKDGENTEAFF
CDR3 DNA: TGTGCCAGCAGGAAGGACGGAGAGAACACTGAAGCTTTCTTT

clone size: .
V gene: TRBV5-1
D gene: TRBD1
J gene: TRBJ1-4
CDR3 protein: CASSPMTGLGDEKLFF
CDR3 DNA: TGCGCCAGCAGCCCCATGACAGGGCTGGGTGACGAAAAACTGTTTTTT

clone size: .
V gene: TRBV11-1
D gene: .
J gene: TRBJ2-7
CDR3 protein: CASSLLHGESYEQYF
CDR3 DNA: TGTGCCAGCAGCTTATTGCACGGGGAGTCCTACGAGCAGTACTTC

clone size: .
V gene: TRBV4-1
D gene: .
J gene: TRBJ2-2
CDR3 protein: CASSQEDRSGLYGELFF
CDR3 DNA: TGCGCCAGCAGCCAAGAAGACAGGTCAGGGCTATACGGGGAGCTGTTTTTT

clone size: .
V gene: TRBV15
D gene: .
J gene: TRBJ1-3
CDR3 protein: CATSRVWQGGNTIYF
CDR3 DNA: TGTGCCACCAGCAGAGTCTGGCAGGGAGGAAACACCATATATTTT

clone size: .
V gene: TRBV7-9
D gene: TRBD1
J gene: TRBJ1-2
CDR3 protein: CASSPTGEGGYTF
CDR3 DNA: TGTGCCAGCAGCCCGACAGGGGAAGGTGGCTACACCTTC

clone size: once
V gene: TRBV11-1
D gene: .
J gene: TRBJ2-7
CDR3 protein: CASSWVFTSSEQYF
CDR3 DNA: TGTGCCAGCAGCTGGGTGTTCACTTCGTCCGAGCAGTACTTC

clone size: .
V gene: TRBV19
D gene: .
J gene: TRBJ1-5
CDR3 protein: CASSIEVRPNQPQHF
CDR3 DNA: TGTGCCAGTAGTATAGAGGTTAGGCCGAATCAGCCCCAGCATTTT

clone size: .
V gene: TRBV7-2
D gene: TRBD1
J gene: TRBJ1-2
CDR3 protein: CASSAIQGYYGYTF
CDR3 DNA: TGTGCCAGCAGCGCCATACAGGGGTACTATGGCTACACCTTC

clone size: .
V gene: TRBV4-1
D gene: TRBD1
J gene: TRBJ2-6
CDR3 protein: CASSQDMGRGRVGANVLTF
CDR3 DNA: TGCGCCAGCAGCCAAGATATGGGCAGGGGGCGAGTTGGGGCCAACGTCCTGACTTTC

clone size: .
V gene: TRBV18
D gene: TRBD1
J gene: TRBJ2-7
CDR3 protein: CASSPRQGAREQYF
CDR3 DNA: TGTGCCAGCTCACCTAGGCAGGGGGCTCGCGAGCAGTACTTC

clone size: .
V gene: TRBV7-2
D gene: .
J gene: TRBJ1-1
CDR3 protein: CASSLEGTLMNTEAFF
CDR3 DNA: TGTGCCAGCAGCTTAGAAGGGACACTCATGAACACTGAAGCTTTCTTT

clone size: .
V gene: TRBV28
D gene: .
J gene: TRBJ1-5
CDR3 protein: CASTLREGVQPQHF
CDR3 DNA: TGTGCCAGCACCCTGAGAGAGGGGGTTCAGCCCCAGCATTTT

clone size: .
V gene: TRBV5-1
D gene: .
J gene: TRBJ1-4
CDR3 protein: CASRGPLEPTNEKLFF
CDR3 DNA: TGCGCCAGCCGCGGGCCCCTTGAGCCAACTAATGAAAAACTGTTTTTT

clone size: .
V gene: TRBV19
D gene: .
J gene: TRBJ1-4
CDR3 protein: CATQGGVKLFF
CDR3 DNA: TGTGCCACCCAGGGAGGGGTAAAACTGTTTTTT

clone size: .
V gene: TRBV4-1
D gene: TRBD1
J gene: TRBJ2-5
CDR3 protein: CASSQGTGQETQYF
CDR3 DNA: TGCGCCAGCAGCCAAGGGACAGGGCAAGAGACCCAGTACTTC

clone size: .
V gene: TRBV6-5
D gene: .
J gene: TRBJ2-7
CDR3 protein: CASRPGLWDYEQYF
CDR3 DNA: TGTGCCAGCAGACCGGGACTCTGGGACTACGAGCAGTACTTC

clone size: few
V gene: TRBV2
D gene: .
J gene: TRBJ1-5
CDR3 protein: CASSVGVPQHF
CDR3 DNA: TGTGCCAGCAGTGTGGGCGTCCCCCAGCATTTT

clone size: .
V gene: TRBV7-9
D gene: .
J gene: TRBJ2-7
CDR3 protein: CASSPGYEQYF
CDR3 DNA: TGTGCCAGCAGCCCCGGGTACGAGCAGTACTTC

clone size: .
V gene: TRBV5-4
D gene: TRBD1
J gene: TRBJ2-5
CDR3 protein: CASSIDRGGTQYF
CDR3 DNA: TGTGCCAGCAGCATAGACAGGGGGGGGACCCAGTACTTC

clone size: .
V gene: TRBV5-1
D gene: .
J gene: TRBJ2-5
CDR3 protein: CASSLTGAGETQYF
CDR3 DNA: TGCGCCAGCAGTCTGACGGGGGCAGGGGAGACCCAGTACTTC

clone size: .
V gene: TRBV19
D gene: .
J gene: TRBJ1-2
CDR3 protein: CASSIRQEGVYGYTF
CDR3 DNA: TGTGCCAGTAGTATCCGACAGGAAGGTGTCTATGGCTACACCTTC

clone size: .
V gene: TRBV5-4
D gene: TRBD1
J gene: TRBJ2-3
CDR3 protein: CASSFVAGGTGTDTQYF
CDR3 DNA: TGTGCCAGCAGCTTTGTGGCAGGGGGAACGGGGACAGATACGCAGTATTTT

clone size: .
V gene: TRBV2
D gene: .
J gene: TRBJ2-2
CDR3 protein: CASSDGVKGGGELFF
CDR3 DNA: TGTGCCAGCAGTGATGGCGTTAAAGGTGGCGGGGAGCTGTTTTTT

clone size: .
V gene: TRBV18
D gene: .
J gene: TRBJ1-5
CDR3 protein: CASSPRQALDYQPQHF
CDR3 DNA: TGTGCCAGCTCACCCAGACAGGCCCTAGACTATCAGCCCCAGCATTTT

clone size: .
V gene: TRBV30
D gene: TRBD1
J gene: TRBJ2-1
CDR3 protein: CAWNDRGPNEQFF
CDR3 DNA: TGTGCCTGGAATGACAGGGGGCCAAATGAGCAGTTCTTC

clone size: .
V gene: TRBV27
D gene: TRBD2
J gene: TRBJ2-2
CDR3 protein: CASSPRTRDRSGELFF
CDR3 DNA: TGTGCCAGCAGTCCGAGGACTAGAGATCGTTCCGGGGAGCTGTTTTTT

clone size: .
V gene: TRBV5-4
D gene: TRBD2
J gene: TRBJ2-7
CDR3 protein: CASSTGLAGVGEQYF
CDR3 DNA: TGTGCCAGCAGCACCGGACTAGCGGGAGTGGGGGAGCAGTACTTC

clone size: .
V gene: TRBV5-6
D gene: .
J gene: TRBJ2-3
CDR3 protein: CASSLAGAGTQYF
CDR3 DNA: TGTGCCAGCAGCTTGGCCGGCGCAGGTACGCAGTATTTT

clone size: .
V gene: TRBV7-6
D gene: .
J gene: TRBJ2-3
CDR3 protein: CASSFRGAQTDTQYF
CDR3 DNA: TGTGCCAGCAGCTTTCGCGGGGCGCAGACAGATACGCAGTATTTT

clone size: .
V gene: TRBV15
D gene: .
J gene: TRBJ2-2
CDR3 protein: CATSRGGQSTGELFF
CDR3 DNA: TGTGCCACCAGCAGAGGAGGGCAGAGCACCGGGGAGCTGTTTTTT

clone size: .
V gene: TRBV28
D gene: TRBD2
J gene: TRBJ2-7
CDR3 protein: CASSFSGTQYF
CDR3 DNA: TGTGCCAGCAGTTTTAGCGGGACGCAGTACTTC

clone size: .
V gene: TRBV5-1
D gene: .
J gene: TRBJ2-2
CDR3 protein: CASRLTSDTGELFF
CDR3 DNA: TGCGCCAGCAGATTAACAAGTGACACCGGGGAGCTGTTTTTT

clone size: .
V gene: TRBV5-4
D gene: .
J gene: TRBJ2-7
CDR3 protein: CASSFHGQINYEQYF
CDR3 DNA: TGTGCCAGCAGCTTTCATGGACAGATTAACTACGAGCAGTACTTC

clone size: .
V gene: TRBV2
D gene: .
J gene: TRBJ2-1
CDR3 protein: CASRDGPSYNEQFF
CDR3 DNA: TGTGCCAGCAGAGACGGGCCCTCCTACAATGAGCAGTTCTTC

clone size: once
V gene: TRBV9
D gene: TRBD2
J gene: TRBJ2-3
CDR3 protein: CASSVVGSGTLTDTQYF
CDR3 DNA: TGTGCCAGCAGCGTAGTTGGTAGCGGGACCCTCACAGATACGCAGTATTTT

clone size: .
V gene: TRBV29-1
D gene: .
J gene: TRBJ2-3
CDR3 protein: CSVEGAGVGTDTQYF
CDR3 DNA: TGCAGCGTTGAAGGTGCGGGTGTGGGCACAGATACGCAGTATTTT

clone size: .
V gene: TRBV6-6
D gene: .
J gene: TRBJ2-1
CDR3 protein: CASSQDRAAFNNEQFF
CDR3 DNA: TGTGCCAGCAGCCAAGACCGAGCGGCCTTTAACAATGAGCAGTTCTTC

clone size: .
V gene: TRBV9
D gene: TRBD2
J gene: TRBJ2-3
CDR3 protein: CASSFRLAGTDTQYF
CDR3 DNA: TGTGCCAGCAGCTTTCGACTAGCGGGCACAGATACGCAGTATTTT

clone size: .
V gene: TRBV7-8
D gene: .
J gene: TRBJ2-2
CDR3 protein: CASSLVAANTGELFF
CDR3 DNA: TGTGCCAGCAGCTTAGTAGCGGCGAACACCGGGGAGCTGTTTTTT

clone size: .
V gene: TRBV28
D gene: .
J gene: TRBJ1-2
CDR3 protein: CASSLSTGNHYGYTF
CDR3 DNA: TGTGCCAGCAGTCTTTCTACAGGGAATCACTATGGCTACACCTTC

clone size: .
V gene: TRBV25-1
D gene: TRBD1
J gene: TRBJ2-5
CDR3 protein: CASTPGRTGGPETQYF
CDR3 DNA: TGTGCCAGCACCCCAGGGAGAACAGGGGGTCCCGAGACCCAGTACTTC

clone size: once
V gene: TRBV7-6
D gene: .
J gene: TRBJ2-2
CDR3 protein: CASSLNTGELFF
CDR3 DNA: TGTGCCAGCAGCTTAAACACCGGGGAGCTGTTTTTT

clone size: .
V gene: TRBV5-1
D gene: TRBD1
J gene: TRBJ2-2
CDR3 protein: CASSLGTGVTGELFF
CDR3 DNA: TGCGCCAGCAGCTTGGGGACAGGGGTCACCGGGGAGCTGTTTTTT

clone size: once
V gene: TRBV27
D gene: TRBD2
J gene: TRBJ2-1
CDR3 protein: CASSDLGLAVNEQFF
CDR3 DNA: TGTGCCAGCAGTGACCTCGGACTAGCGGTGAATGAGCAGTTCTTC

clone size: .
V gene: TRBV18
D gene: TRBD1
J gene: TRBJ2-3
CDR3 protein: CASSPRLGQGSDTQYF
CDR3 DNA: TGTGCCAGCTCACCACGGTTGGGACAGGGTTCAGATACGCAGTATTTT

clone size: .
V gene: TRBV5-4
D gene: TRBD1
J gene: TRBJ2-5
CDR3 protein: CASSRTGETQYF
CDR3 DNA: TGTGCCAGCAGCCGGACAGGGGAGACCCAGTACTTC

clone size: .
V gene: TRBV2
D gene: .
J gene: TRBJ2-7
CDR3 protein: CASSGGIFGSAQYF
CDR3 DNA: TGTGCCAGCAGTGGAGGGATTTTTGGAAGTGCGCAGTACTTC

clone size: .
V gene: TRBV5-4
D gene: .
J gene: TRBJ2-7
CDR3 protein: CASSLGTTRSSYEQYF
CDR3 DNA: TGTGCCAGCAGCTTGGGGACAACGCGGAGCTCCTACGAGCAGTACTTC

clone size: .
V gene: TRBV28
D gene: .
J gene: TRBJ2-1
CDR3 protein: CASNHNSNEQFF
CDR3 DNA: TGTGCCAGCAACCATAACAGCAATGAGCAGTTCTTC

clone size: .
V gene: TRBV2
D gene: .
J gene: TRBJ2-2
CDR3 protein: CASSESLAMSGELFF
CDR3 DNA: TGTGCCAGCAGTGAGTCTCTAGCGATGTCCGGGGAGCTGTTTTTT